Listed below are T cell receptor beta chains from one sample, sequenced in a study of CD8 T cells in Susac syndrome. TCRdb itself ran the immunoSEQ multiplex PCR reads through MiXCR, one entry per CDR3 protein. Of roughly 140,000 distinct CDR3 sequences detected, about 95% appear once; the ten largest clones hold about 0.17%. The sample comprised CD4+ T cells from PBMCs. Every receptor here comes from a human donor with Susac syndrome. Each CDR3 is given with its conserved first and last residue.

v_call cdr3_aa
TRBV27 CASTYGGLTDTQYF
TRBV14 CASSQVTPLYNEQFF
TRBV14 CASSQTGTRIYNEQFF
TRBV6-2/TRBV6-3 CASSPSGGPPLAKNIQYF
TRBV6-6 CASRIDRLETQYF
TRBV5-1 CASSSSGQSYGYTF
TRBV5-4 CASSLEAGAPREQYF
TRBV29-1 CSVRNYGYTF
TRBV20-1 CSVKGGDSNQPQHF
TRBV12-3/TRBV12-4 CASSPTGNTEAFF
TRBV6-5 CASRKSYEQYF
TRBV6-6 CASREQGAEVKLFF
TRBV20-1 CSAPGQGRVNEKLFF
TRBV20-1 CSAAGDSYNSPLHF
TRBV12-3/TRBV12-4 CASRVQGRAEAFF
TRBV20-1 CSGLAGGHNEQFF
TRBV4-2 CASSPNRDRANNEQFF
TRBV27 CASSSTPRGTQYF
TRBV20-1 CSARRAGTRKETQYF
TRBV2 CASSEGTAGANVLTF
TRBV2 CASSLLGTTYEQYF
TRBV12-3/TRBV12-4 CASSSLLTDTQYF
TRBV5-4 CASSLRRDWADTQYF
TRBV24-1 CATSEVGLDTQYF
TRBV7-6 CASSLTPTYEQYF
TRBV29-1 CSVRLAGTATDTQYF
TRBV12-3/TRBV12-4 CASSPRAGGGTGELFF
TRBV18 CASSPRQKETQYF
TRBV25-1 CASSESTQGTQYF
TRBV7-2 CASSPRTASGANVLTF
TRBV5-6 CASSSYRTATNEKLFF
TRBV11-2 CASTPGTDRNEQYF
TRBV9 CASSVGGPYQETQYF
TRBV10-3 CAIGPEPYEQYF
TRBV29-1 CSVPSEGANVLTF
TRBV6-2/TRBV6-3 CASSYASRVGYGYTF
TRBV29-1 CSAGPGLTLEAFF
TRBV23-1 CASSQSDKATGELFF
TRBV12-3/TRBV12-4 CASSFGVGTDTQYF
TRBV20-1 CSARMGQETQYF
TRBV27 CASSPSGRGTGYEQYF
TRBV24-1 CATSDRLDLRIIQETQYF
TRBV29-1 CSAGLAAGGSNEQYF
TRBV12-3/TRBV12-4 CASRGRQISPLHF
TRBV6-1 CASRGTSGGSSYNEQFF
TRBV5-1 CASTPLAGLYNEQFF
TRBV12-3/TRBV12-4 CASSLDKVEAFF
TRBV7-2 CASSSTTGSNQPQHF
TRBV6-2/TRBV6-3 CASRVGTGETQETQYF
TRBV4-2 CASSQDGGRNQPQHF
TRBV9 CASSAGLAGGYQETQYF
TRBV9 CASSGWTGSGGTYEQYF